The source of this TCR beta chain is a study of T cell changes during pregnancy in multiple sclerosis. Deletions cut 1 base from V and 7 bases from J, with 15 bases between. The germline V gene encodes CDR1 SGHDT and CDR2 YYEEEE. The CDR3 runs 15 residues. Data came from immunoSEQ multiplex PCR; TCRdb stores just in-frame clones and leaves some out. The data show over 100,000 clones, with roughly 90% seen just once and about 1.6% held by the top ten. This TCR was sampled from a female donor with multiple sclerosis, enrolled in a pregnancy study. The starting material was peripheral blood, obtained in the third trimester of pregnancy. V is TRBV5-6 and J is TRBJ2-1; D ambiguous. The DNA for the CDR3 is TGTGCCAGCAGCTTGAAGCTCACAGTCTGGAATGAGCAGTTCTTC. It translates to CASSLKLTVWNEQFF.